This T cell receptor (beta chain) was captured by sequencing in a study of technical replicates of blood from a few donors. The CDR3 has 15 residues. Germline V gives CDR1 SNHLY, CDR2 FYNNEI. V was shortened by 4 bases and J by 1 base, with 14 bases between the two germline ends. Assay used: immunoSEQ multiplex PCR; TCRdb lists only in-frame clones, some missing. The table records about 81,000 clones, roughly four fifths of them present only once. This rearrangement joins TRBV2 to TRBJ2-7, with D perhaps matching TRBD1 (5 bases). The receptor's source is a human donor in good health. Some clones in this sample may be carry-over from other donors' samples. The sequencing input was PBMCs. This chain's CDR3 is CASSGQPKQSYEQYF. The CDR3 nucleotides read TGTGCCAGCAGTGGACAGCCAAAGCAGTCCTACGAGCAGTACTTC.